This passage covers 19 T cell receptor beta chains from one sample sequenced in a study of identical twins. One entry per CDR3 protein, called by TCRdb with MiXCR from the 5' RACE reads. In the table there are 1.5 million or so distinct CDR3 sequences, roughly a third of which are singletons. Source material: cord blood. These receptors were collected from a newborn girl in good health.

The chain has TRBV7-2 and TRBJ2-7; tentative D call: TRBD2 (6 bases). The CDR3 sequence is 16 residues long. CDR1 SGHTA and CDR2 FQGNSA come from the germline V gene. Trimming pared 1 base from V and 0 bases from J, leaving 13 bases between. The CDR3 spells CASSLVASVCSYEQYF. The CDR3 DNA follows: TGTGCCAGCAGCTTAGTAGCTAGCGTTTGCTCCTACGAGCAGTACTTC.

This clonotype was recorded at least ten times. Here the CDR3 reads CSVDSRVGTQYF. The CDR3 DNA sequence: TGCAGCGTTGACTCCCGGGTCGGTACGCAGTATTTT. The V call is TRBV29-1, the J call TRBJ2-3; D is undetermined. There are 12 residues in the CDR3. With 3 bases removed from V and 8 bases from J, the gap between germline ends came to 12 bases. Germline V gives CDR1 SQVTM, CDR2 ANQGSEA.

This chain joins TRBV12-3 or TRBV12-4 and TRBJ1-1, with a possible D match to TRBD1 (5 bases). Trimming took 7 bases from V and 8 from J, leaving 11 bases between them. The CDR3 has 11 residues. The CDR3 bases are TGTGCCAGCACCCCTGGGACGGAAGCTTTCTTT. It is translated as CASTPGTEAFF.

This clonotype appeared many times. The chain recombines TRBV6-5 with TRBJ1-2; D ambiguous. Trimming stripped 2 bases from V and 7 bases from J, with 5 bases between. Per the germline V gene, CDR1 is MNHEY and CDR2 is SVGAGI. This CDR3 is built from 11 residues. Here the CDR3 DNA reads TGTGCCAGCAGTTACCTGGGTGGCTACACCTTC. Translating it yields CASSYLGGYTF.

CDR3 coding DNA: TGTGCCAGCAGGGCGCTAGCGGGAGGACTGGGCAATGAGCAGTTCTTC. Translating it yields CASRALAGGLGNEQFF. This chain connects TRBV28 to TRBJ2-1; 11 nucleotides align to TRBD2. Per germline, CDR1 MDHEN and CDR2 SYDVKM. CDR3 length: 16 amino acids. Losses at the gene ends were 6 bases for V and 6 bases for J; bases not matched to a gene: 10.

V and J are TRBV9 and TRBJ2-3; 7 bases fit TRBD2. The ends lost 0 bases at V and 1 base at J; junction bases unmatched: 5. Per the germline V gene, CDR1 is SGDLS and CDR2 is YYNGEE. The CDR3 covers 16 residues. In nucleotides, the CDR3 is TGTGCCAGCAGCGTAGTCGCCGGACTAGGCACAGATACGCAGTATTTT. This encodes CASSVVAGLGTDTQYF.

In the case of this clonotype: One end of the junction does not line up with germline, which may come from a read error. The V and J genes are TRBV6-1 and TRBJ2-4; maybe TRBD1 (5 bases). Germline V gene data show CDR1 as MNHNS and CDR2 as SASEGT. This CDR3 has 14 amino acids. The CDR3 DNA follows: TGTGCCAGCAGGGAAGGGGTAGCCAAAAACATTCAGTACTTC. It yields the protein CASREGVAKNIQYF.

This clonotype has just a few counts. This chain's CDR3 is CASSEPQGASTDTQYF. The CDR3, as DNA: TGTGCCAGCAGTGAGCCACAGGGGGCTAGCACAGATACGCAGTATTTT. The rearrangement links TRBV2 to TRBJ2-3; 9 bases are shared with TRBD1. The CDR3 loop spans 16 amino acids. With 3 bases clipped from V and 0 bases from J, the junction kept 4 bases outside the gene matches. CDR1 is SNHLY and CDR2 is FYNNEI in the germline V gene.

This clonotype has only a few counts. This chain joins TRBV5-1 and TRBJ2-3; the D gene is possibly TRBD1 (5 bases). Trimming took off 4 bases at V and 2 bases at J, with 17 bases between the two ends. Germline-derived CDR1 and CDR2 are SGHRS and YFSETQ. The CDR3 consists of 16 residues. In DNA form, the CDR3 reads TGCGCCAGCAGCCCTGCTCGGACATGGGACACAGATACGCAGTATTTT. Its protein is CASSPARTWDTDTQYF. The full variable domain, completed using reference TRBV5-1 and TRBJ2-3, is KAGVTQTPRYLIKTRGQQVTLSCSPISGHRSVSWYQQTPGQGLQFLFEYFSETQRNKGNFPGRFSGRQFSNSRSEMNVSTLELGDSALYLCASSPARTWDTDTQYFGPGTRLTVL.

The chain carries TRBV11-2 and TRBJ1-1; a weak D match, TRBD1 (6 bases). Deletions cut 5 bases from V and 3 bases from J, with 19 bases between. This CDR3 has 16 amino acids. Germline CDR1 SGHAT, CDR2 FQNNGV. The CDR3 is CASSPLRGGQDTEAFF. The CDR3 DNA reads as TGTGCCAGCAGCCCCCTAAGAGGGGGGCAGGACACTGAAGCTTTCTTT.

This clonotype has only a few counts. V and J are TRBV20-1 and TRBJ2-7, with D possibly being TRBD2 (6 bases). The CDR3 spans 13 residues. The V and J ends lost 5 bases and 0 bases respectively, with 11 bases between them. Germline V gene sequence: CDR1 DFQATT, CDR2 SNEGSKA (reference sequence). The CDR3 DNA reads TGCAGTGCTGGCCCGGGACTCTCCTACGAGCAGTACTTC. Its protein is CSAGPGLSYEQYF.

This clonotype was seen repeatedly, ten times or more. The V and J genes are TRBV5-4 and TRBJ2-3, with D perhaps given as TRBD1 or TRBD2 (5 bases each). The CDR3 is 14 residues long. Trimming shortened V by 4 bases and J by 2 bases, and 11 bases separated the two germline ends. Germline CDR1 SGHNT, CDR2 YYREEE (reference sequence). In DNA, the CDR3 is TGTGCCAGCAGCCGCCCCGGGACCACAGATACGCAGTATTTT. As protein: CASSRPGTTDTQYF.

The chain recombines TRBV20-1 with TRBJ2-5; 11 nucleotides line up with TRBD2. CDR3 length: 15 amino acids. Trimming cost V 7 bases and J 11 bases; bases outside gene matches: 18. Germline V gene lookup returns CDR1 DFQATT and CDR2 SNEGSKA (reference sequence). The CDR3 DNA is TGCAGTGAACTAGCGGGGGCCTCTCCCTACAATGAGCAGTACTTC. It yields the protein CSELAGASPYNEQYF.

This clonotype was recorded once. V and J are TRBV20-1 and TRBJ1-2; D is uncertain. Trimming pared 0 bases from V and 8 bases from J, leaving 19 bases between. The germline V gene has CDR1 DFQATT and CDR2 SNEGSKA (reference sequence). This CDR3 is built from 15 residues. This chain's CDR3 is CSARDQRGSVNGYTF. For the CDR3, the DNA is TGCAGTGCTAGAGATCAACGGGGAAGTGTAAACGGCTACACCTTC.

Many counts were recorded for this clonotype. The V call is TRBV4-1, the J call TRBJ2-5; D is ambiguous. Germline V gene lookup returns CDR1 MGHRA and CDR2 YSYEKL. V gave up 0 bases and J gave up 5 bases, with 7 bases separating them. This CDR3 is 13 amino acids long. The CDR3 DNA reads TGCGCCAGCAGCCAAGATATAAGGGAGACCCAGTACTTC. Protein product: CASSQDIRETQYF.

This clonotype occurred many times. This chain joins TRBV12-3 or TRBV12-4 and TRBJ1-1, with unresolved D. This CDR3 spans 13 amino acids. Trimming left V 6 bases short and J 2 bases short, with 10 bases between. The CDR3 is CASSPYLNTEAFF. The CDR3 DNA is TGTGCCAGCAGCCCCTATCTAAACACTGAAGCTTTCTTT.

The chain couples TRBV20-1 to TRBJ2-7; unclear D gene. With 3 bases removed from V and 4 bases from J, the gap between germline ends came to 13 bases. CDR1 DFQATT and CDR2 SNEGSKA come from the germline V gene (reference sequence). The CDR3 consists of 13 residues. This CDR3 reads CSARVPDLYEQYF. CDR3 DNA sequence: TGCAGTGCTAGGGTTCCGGACCTTTACGAGCAGTACTTC.

The J gene is TRBJ1-4, the V gene TRBV2, with D possibly matching TRBD1 (5 bases). This CDR3 is built from 14 residues. CDR1 is SNHLY, CDR2 FYNNEI, per germline. Trimming took off 6 bases at V and 7 bases at J, with 15 bases between the two ends. CDR3: CASRLQAQGEKLFF. In DNA form, the CDR3 reads TGTGCCAGCAGACTCCAGGCCCAGGGTGAAAAACTGTTTTTT.

V and J are TRBV12-3 or TRBV12-4 and TRBJ2-7; D is possibly TRBD2 (5 bases). The V gene lost 3 bases and the J gene lost 7 bases, with 25 bases spanning the gap. This CDR3 contains 17 residues. The CDR3 reads CASSLLQLATPSNEQYF. CDR3 DNA: TGTGCCAGCAGTTTGTTACAGCTAGCTACCCCTTCCAATGAGCAGTACTTC.